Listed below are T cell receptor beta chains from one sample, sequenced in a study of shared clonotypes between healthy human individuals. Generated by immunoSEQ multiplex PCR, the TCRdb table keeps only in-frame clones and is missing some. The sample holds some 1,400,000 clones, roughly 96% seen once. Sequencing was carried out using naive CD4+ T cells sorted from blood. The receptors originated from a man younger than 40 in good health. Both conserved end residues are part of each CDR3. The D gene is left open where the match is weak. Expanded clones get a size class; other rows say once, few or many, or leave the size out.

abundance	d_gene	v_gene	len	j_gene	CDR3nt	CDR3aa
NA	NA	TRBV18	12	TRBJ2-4	TGTGCCAGCTCACCATCGGAAAACATTCAGTACTTC	CASSPSENIQYF
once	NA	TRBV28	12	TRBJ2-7	TGTGCCAGCAGTGGTCGAGGATACGAGCAGTACTTC	CASSGRGYEQYF
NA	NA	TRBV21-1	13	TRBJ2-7	TGTGCCAGCAGCAAAAGGGGGGCGAATGAGCAGTACTTC	CASSKRGANEQYF
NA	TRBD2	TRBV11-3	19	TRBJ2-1	TGTGCCAGCAGCTCCAGACTAGCGGGAGGGCAAGGGGGATACAATGAGCAGTTCTTC	CASSSRLAGGQGGYNEQFF
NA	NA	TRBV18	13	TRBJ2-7	TGTGCCAGCTCACCCACACGGAACTACGAGCAGTACTTC	CASSPTRNYEQYF
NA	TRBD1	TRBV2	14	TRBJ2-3	TGTGCCAGCGCAGGGACAGGGGGCGTAGATACGCAGTATTTT	CASAGTGGVDTQYF
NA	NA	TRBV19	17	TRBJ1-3	TGTGCCAGTAGTATCGCCACAACAGGATTCTCTGGAAACACCATATATTTT	CASSIATTGFSGNTIYF
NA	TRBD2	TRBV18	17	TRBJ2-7	TGTGCCAGCTCACCATTGGGTACGGGACTAGCGGCCTACGAGCAGTACTTC	CASSPLGTGLAAYEQYF
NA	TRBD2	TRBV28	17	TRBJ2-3	TGTGCCAGCAGTTTACTGACTAGCGGGAGGACCACAGATACGCAGTATTTT	CASSLLTSGRTTDTQYF
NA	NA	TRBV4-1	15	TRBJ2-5	TGCGCCAGCAGCCAAGAATCTACTAGAACAGAGACCCAGTACTTC	CASSQESTRTETQYF
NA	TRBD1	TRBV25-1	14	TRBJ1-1	TGTGCCAGCAGTGGGACAGGGACGAACACTGAAGCTTTCTTT	CASSGTGTNTEAFF
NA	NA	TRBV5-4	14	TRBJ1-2	TGTGCCAGCAGCTTGCGTTTGGGCGGCGGTGACTACACCTTC	CASSLRLGGGDYTF
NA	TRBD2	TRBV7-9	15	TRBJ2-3	TGTGCCAGCAGCGACGGACTAGCGGTCACAGATACGCAGTATTTT	CASSDGLAVTDTQYF
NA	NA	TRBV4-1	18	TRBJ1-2	TGCGCCAGCAGCCAAGCCGGTCCTGTGACAGCGAAGAGGGATGGCTACACCTTC	CASSQAGPVTAKRDGYTF
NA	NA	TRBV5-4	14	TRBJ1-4	TGTGCCAGCAGCTTGCTAGGGAACAATGAAAAACTGTTTTTT	CASSLLGNNEKLFF
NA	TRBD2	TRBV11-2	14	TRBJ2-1	TGTGCCAGCAGCTTACTAGCGGGAGATAATGAGCAGTTCTTC	CASSLLAGDNEQFF
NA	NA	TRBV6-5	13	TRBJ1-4	TGTGCCAGCAGTAGGGACACCGGGGAAAAACTGTTTTTT	CASSRDTGEKLFF
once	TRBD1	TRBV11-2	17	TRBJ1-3	TGTGCCAGCAGCCACACGGGGACAGGATTCTCTGGAAACACCATATATTTT	CASSHTGTGFSGNTIYF
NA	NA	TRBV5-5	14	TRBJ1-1	TGTGCCAGCATCTCAGGGGTAGGTGACACTGAAGCTTTCTTT	CASISGVGDTEAFF
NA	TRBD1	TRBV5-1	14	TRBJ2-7	TGCGCCAGCAGCAGAGGGACAGGCTCCTACGAGCAGTACTTC	CASSRGTGSYEQYF
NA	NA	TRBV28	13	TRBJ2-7	TGTGCCAGCAGTTTGCGGGGTCCTAGGGAGCAGTACTTC	CASSLRGPREQYF
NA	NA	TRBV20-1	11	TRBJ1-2	TGCAGTGCTAGTACCCTCTATGGCTACACCTTC	CSASTLYGYTF
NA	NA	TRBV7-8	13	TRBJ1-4	TGTGCCAGCAGCTTAGTAGTATGGGAAAAACTGTTTTTT	CASSLVVWEKLFF
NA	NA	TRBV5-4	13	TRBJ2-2	TGTGCCAGCAGCCTGGACGGGACCGGGGAGCTGTTTTTT	CASSLDGTGELFF
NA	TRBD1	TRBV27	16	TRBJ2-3	TGTGCCAGCAGACTAACCGGGACAGGTAGTACCACTACGCAGTATTTT	CASRLTGTGSTTTQYF
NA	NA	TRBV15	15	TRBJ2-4	TGTGCCACCAGCAGAGATCTGGCATCTCAAAACATTCAGTACTTC	CATSRDLASQNIQYF
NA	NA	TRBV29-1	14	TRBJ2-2	TGCAGCGCCGAAAGGCTGATGAACACCGGGGAGCTGTTTTTT	CSAERLMNTGELFF
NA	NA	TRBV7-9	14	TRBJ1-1	TGTGCCAGCAGCTTTATGCGGGGACCGTATGAAGCTTTCTTT	CASSFMRGPYEAFF
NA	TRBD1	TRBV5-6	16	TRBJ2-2	TGTGCCAGCAGCCCGGTGGGGACAGGGGACACCGGGGAGCTGTTTTTT	CASSPVGTGDTGELFF
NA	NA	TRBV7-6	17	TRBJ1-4	TGTGCCAGCAGCCTCTCTGCGATCCGGACAACTAATGAAAAACTGTTTTTT	CASSLSAIRTTNEKLFF
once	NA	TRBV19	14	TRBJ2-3	TGTGCCAGTAGGCGCGATCCCGGGACAGATACGCAGTATTTT	CASRRDPGTDTQYF
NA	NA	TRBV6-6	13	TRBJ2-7	TGTGCCAGCGGCCGGGACAAGGACTACGAGCAGTACTTC	CASGRDKDYEQYF
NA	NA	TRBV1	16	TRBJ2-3	TGCACCAGCAGCCATCCCCTAAGGAGTAGCACAGATACGCAGTATTTT	CTSSHPLRSSTDTQYF
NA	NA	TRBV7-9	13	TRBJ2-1	TGTGCCAGCACTAAAGTTCGGGCTCATGAGCAGTTCTTC	CASTKVRAHEQFF
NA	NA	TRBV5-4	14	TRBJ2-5	TGTGCCAGCAGCTTGGCACAGGGTCAAGAGACCCAGTACTTC	CASSLAQGQETQYF
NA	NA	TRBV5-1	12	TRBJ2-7	TGCGCCAGCAGCTTAGGGGCCTACGAGCAGTACTTC	CASSLGAYEQYF
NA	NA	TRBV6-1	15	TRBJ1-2	TGTGCCAGCAGTGAAAGATGGGCCTTACGGTATGGCTACACCTTC	CASSERWALRYGYTF
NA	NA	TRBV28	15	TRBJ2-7	TGTGCCAGCAGTTTGGGGGGCGGGACTCCCTACGAGCAGTACTTC	CASSLGGGTPYEQYF
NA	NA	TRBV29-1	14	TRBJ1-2	TGCAGCGTTGGAACCCGGTTGAGGGACCATGGCTACACCTTC	CSVGTRLRDHGYTF
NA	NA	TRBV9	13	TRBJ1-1	TGTGCCAGCAGCGTCAAGGGGAACACTGAAGCTTTCTTT	CASSVKGNTEAFF
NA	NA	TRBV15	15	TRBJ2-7	TGTGCCACCAGCGCCACTAGATTAACCTCCTACGAGCAGTACTTC	CATSATRLTSYEQYF